The rows below give T cell receptor beta chains drawn from one sample of a study of CD8 T cells in ankylosing spondylitis. TCRdb processed the 5' RACE reads anew with MiXCR; each CDR3 protein has one entry. The sample holds 300,000 to 400,000 distinct CDR3 sequences, 20% to 25% seen once. Sequenced sample: blood, either unsorted or a sorted T cell fraction (not recorded which). The receptors stem from a male donor with ankylosing spondylitis. Each CDR3 is given with its conserved first and last residue. Each record gives: CDR3 protein, CDR3 DNA, J gene, D gene, V gene, clone size. A D gene is named only where the DNA matches it firmly. Not all rows give a size; the values are once, few, many and, for expanded clones, a class.

cdr3_aa: CATSRDRAGEKLFF; cdr3_nt: TGTGCCACCAGCAGAGACAGGGCAGGCGAAAAACTGTTTTTT; j_call: TRBJ1-4; d_call: NA; v_call: TRBV15; clone_size: NA
cdr3_aa: CSVEVIGAETQYF; cdr3_nt: TGCAGCGTTGAAGTGATCGGGGCAGAGACCCAGTACTTC; j_call: TRBJ2-5; d_call: NA; v_call: TRBV29-1; clone_size: many
cdr3_aa: CASSLTSGTWNEQFF; cdr3_nt: TGTGCCAGCAGTTTGACTAGCGGGACATGGAATGAGCAGTTCTTC; j_call: TRBJ2-1; d_call: TRBD2; v_call: TRBV12-3/TRBV12-4; clone_size: few
cdr3_aa: CASSLEGGLHNEQFF; cdr3_nt: TGTGCCAGCAGCTTAGAGGGGGGGTTACACAATGAGCAGTTCTTC; j_call: TRBJ2-1; d_call: TRBD2; v_call: TRBV11-3; clone_size: few
cdr3_aa: CASRPGLGQETQYF; cdr3_nt: TGCGCCAGCAGGCCGGGGCTAGGCCAAGAGACCCAGTACTTC; j_call: TRBJ2-5; d_call: NA; v_call: TRBV10-2; clone_size: few
cdr3_aa: CASTHRWGSHYNEQFF; cdr3_nt: TGTGCCAGCACGCATCGGTGGGGGAGTCACTACAATGAGCAGTTCTTC; j_call: TRBJ2-1; d_call: NA; v_call: TRBV6-1; clone_size: many
cdr3_aa: CASSFPREGQNEQFF; cdr3_nt: TGTGCCAGCAGCTTCCCGCGGGAGGGCCAGAATGAGCAGTTCTTC; j_call: TRBJ2-1; d_call: TRBD2; v_call: TRBV7-2; clone_size: NA
cdr3_aa: CSAIRTGTPYGYTF; cdr3_nt: TGCAGTGCGATCCGGACAGGAACCCCCTATGGCTACACCTTC; j_call: TRBJ1-2; d_call: TRBD1; v_call: TRBV20-1; clone_size: NA
cdr3_aa: CASSLVLPGNEKLFF; cdr3_nt: TGTGCCAGCAGCTTAGTTCTCCCCGGAAATGAAAAACTGTTTTTT; j_call: TRBJ1-4; d_call: NA; v_call: TRBV7-9; clone_size: NA
cdr3_aa: CSANTGTGGYEQYF; cdr3_nt: TGCAGTGCTAATACCGGGACAGGGGGCTACGAGCAGTACTTC; j_call: TRBJ2-7; d_call: TRBD1; v_call: TRBV20-1; clone_size: NA
cdr3_aa: CASNRDGVDEQYF; cdr3_nt: TGTGCCAGCAACCGGGACGGGGTTGACGAGCAGTACTTC; j_call: TRBJ2-7; d_call: NA; v_call: TRBV12-3/TRBV12-4; clone_size: NA
cdr3_aa: CASSQARFHEQYF; cdr3_nt: TGTGCCAGCAGCCAAGCCCGGTTTCACGAGCAGTACTTC; j_call: TRBJ2-7; d_call: NA; v_call: TRBV3-1; clone_size: few
cdr3_aa: CASNLRDRVTGELFF; cdr3_nt: TGCGCCAGCAACCTCCGGGACAGGGTCACCGGGGAGCTGTTTTTT; j_call: TRBJ2-2; d_call: TRBD1; v_call: TRBV5-1; clone_size: NA
cdr3_aa: CASRQRDGRSNEQFF; cdr3_nt: TGTGCCAGCAGGCAAAGGGATGGTAGGAGCAATGAGCAGTTCTTC; j_call: TRBJ2-1; d_call: NA; v_call: TRBV7-2; clone_size: few